The 11 T cell receptor beta chains below all came from one sample that was sequenced in a study of CD8+ T cells in alopecia areata. Indicated treatment: oral pan-JAK inhibitor, 5-10 mg twice daily. Lesional scalp punch biopsies and peripheral blood came from alopecia areata patients. The authors extracted RNA and reverse transcribed it into cDNA as the sequencing template. Some clones are missing from TCRdb's copy, which holds only in-frame ones; the method was immunoSEQ multiplex PCR. This sample carries about 4,300 clones, 69% of them seen once, and the ten largest clones take around 8%. The input for sequencing was skin, taken at week 24, from a patient treated with tofacitinib. Receptors originate from a human donor with alopecia areata.

The V gene is TRBV7-2, the J gene TRBJ2-4; TRBD2 matches at 11 bases. Germline V gene data show CDR1 as SGHTA and CDR2 as FQGNSA. The ends lost 4 bases at V and 9 bases at J; junction bases unmatched: 5. This CDR3 comprises 14 residues. The CDR3 DNA is TGTGCCAGCAGCTATAGCGGGGGGGATGGCATTCAGTACTTC. Translation gives CASSYSGGDGIQYF.

The chain employs TRBV9 and TRBJ2-3, with 7 bases lining up with TRBD2. From germline, CDR1 is SGDLS and CDR2 YYNGEE. The CDR3 sequence is 16 residues long. The V segment lost 6 bases and the J segment 2 bases; nucleotides outside the gene matches: 12. CDR3 amino acids: CASTVFDGRTTDTQYF. The CDR3 coding sequence is TGTGCCAGCACCGTTTTTGACGGGAGGACCACAGATACGCAGTATTTT.

CDR3 coding DNA: TGCGCCAGCAGCCAAGACCCAGGGCAGAATTCACCCCTCCACTTT. This translates into CASSQDPGQNSPLHF. The V call is TRBV4-1, the J call TRBJ1-6; TRBD1 might be the D (5 bases). Trimming cost V 0 bases and J 7 bases, with 10 bases left between them. The V gene's germline CDR1 is MGHRA and CDR2 YSYEKL. This CDR3 is 15 amino acids long.

This clone was seen once. V usage is TRBV6-5 and J usage is TRBJ2-3; D is unresolved. Germline V gene sequence: CDR1 MNHEY, CDR2 SVGAGI. This CDR3 has 13 amino acids. The V gene lost 6 bases and the J gene lost 3 bases, with 10 bases spanning the gap. The chain's CDR3 is CASRNRVTDTQYF. Here the CDR3 DNA reads TGTGCCAGCAGAAACCGGGTGACAGATACGCAGTATTTT.

V is TRBV9 and J is TRBJ1-3, with D perhaps TRBD1 (5 bases). Germline CDR1 SGDLS, CDR2 YYNGEE. The CDR3 loop spans 16 amino acids. V was shortened by 0 bases and J by 4 bases, with 14 bases between the two germline ends. CDR3 amino acids: CASSVANQGKGNTIYF. The CDR3 DNA follows: TGTGCCAGCAGCGTAGCTAATCAGGGAAAAGGAAACACCATATATTTT.

This clone was counted a few times. V gene TRBV25-1 combines with J gene TRBJ1-2, with 11 bases identical to TRBD1. The CDR3 length is 15 residues. The ends lost 2 bases at V and 2 bases at J; junction bases unmatched: 1. Germline V gene data show CDR1 as MGHDK and CDR2 as SYGVNS. CDR3 in DNA: TGTGCCAGCAGTGAAGGACAGGGGGCAAACTATGGCTACACCTTC. This translates into CASSEGQGANYGYTF.

The chain employs TRBV7-9 and TRBJ2-7; tentatively, D is TRBD1 (6 bases). Trimming left V 5 bases short and J 2 bases short, with 16 bases between. Looked up from germline, CDR1 is SEHNR and CDR2 is FQNEAQ (reference sequence). The CDR3 has 15 amino acids. This CDR3 is CASSRSDRFPYEQYF. The CDR3 coding sequence is TGTGCCAGCAGCCGATCCGACAGGTTCCCCTACGAGCAGTACTTC.

The V call is TRBV9, the J call TRBJ2-3; D is perhaps TRBD2 (6 bases). In germline, CDR1 is SGDLS, CDR2 YYNGEE. With 5 bases removed from V and 4 bases from J, the gap between germline ends came to 11 bases. CDR3 length: 13 residues. The CDR3 DNA follows: TGTGCCAGCAGAGGCGGGGACGCAGATACGCAGTATTTT. Its protein product is CASRGGDADTQYF. The entire variable domain, with the rest obtained from reference TRBV9 and TRBJ2-3, is as follows: DSGVTQTPKHLITATGQRVTLRCSPRSGDLSVYWYQQSLDQGLQFLIQYYNGEERAKGNILERFSAQQFPDLHSELNLSSLELGDSALYFCASRGGDADTQYFGPGTRLTVL.

The chain combines TRBV7-3 with TRBJ2-2; TRBD2 might be the D (5 bases). This CDR3 comprises 15 residues. CDR1 and CDR2 from the germline V gene are SGHTA and FQGTGA. V was shortened by 5 bases and J by 6 bases, with 16 bases between the two germline ends. The CDR3 nucleotides read TGTGCCAGCAGCCCGAAGTGGACTGGGGCCGGGGAGCTGTTTTTT. Its translation: CASSPKWTGAGELFF.

This clone was seen just once. The chain has TRBV11-2 and TRBJ2-5; 9 bases are a match to TRBD1. From germline, CDR1 is SGHAT and CDR2 FQNNGV. Trimming at V came to 3 bases and at J to 2 bases, leaving 7 bases not matched to a gene. The CDR3 length is 16 residues. DNA of the CDR3: TGTGCCAGCAGCTTGGGGGGGGACAGGGTACAAGAGACCCAGTACTTC. Protein: CASSLGGDRVQETQYF. The full variable domain, its missing parts supplied by reference TRBV11-2 and TRBJ2-5, is EAGVAQSPRYKIIEKRQSVAFWCNPISGHATLYWYQQILGQGPKLLIQFQNNGVVDDSQLPKDRFSAERLKGVDSTLKIQPAKLEDSAVYLCASSLGGDRVQETQYFGPGTRLLVL.

V is TRBV19 and J is TRBJ1-2; tentatively, D is TRBD1 (5 bases). This CDR3 region has 16 residues. Germline-derived CDR1 and CDR2 are LNHDA and SQIVND (reference sequence). V lost 3 bases and J lost 2, with 16 bases in between. In nucleotides, the CDR3 is TGTGCCAGTAGTATCACGGGCGAGGGGACCAACTATGGCTACACCTTC. As protein: CASSITGEGTNYGYTF.